This T cell receptor (beta chain) was retrieved from a study of cytomegalovirus exposure and HLA in healthy donors. Remarks on this clone: Its antigen is not known.

When sampled, the donors appeared nominally healthy, though they likely had unrecorded immune exposures. PCR was performed using 60 Vbeta and 13 Jbeta primers. Here immunoSEQ multiplex PCR was the method, and the copy in TCRdb shows in-frame clones only, minus some. The sample records around 190,000 clones, about four fifths being singletons. Whole-study findings and limits: Only CMV serostatus was available as immune exposure information. A few chains tied to CMV proved CMV antigen-specific in vitro.

The receptor comes from a woman between 35 and 50 years old in good health and CMV-seronegative. Source material: PBMCs.

The CDR3 DNA reads TGTGCCAGCAGTTACTCGGAGGGGAATCAGCCCCAGCATTTT. Protein sequence: CASSYSEGNQPQHF. V usage is TRBV6-5 and J usage is TRBJ1-5; D perhaps matches TRBD1 (5 bases). This CDR3 has 14 residues. V dropped 0 bases and J dropped 4 bases, with 7 bases sitting between them. Germline CDR1 reads MNHEY; CDR2 reads SVGAGI.